The source of this T cell receptor beta chain is a study of long-term antiretroviral therapy in people with HIV. Background on the study: Collection of the earliest samples took place about a decade ahead of the 2015 immediate-ART recommendation. Findings and limits, study-wide: Blood dating 2004 to 2017 may reflect older ART regimens. Dominating the repertoire at all time points were the clones that expanded before ART. Following ART, diversity rose but still fell short of transplant donor controls.

V gave up 1 base and J gave up 3 bases; unmatched junction bases: 3. Germline CDR1 reads MNHNS; CDR2 reads SASEGT. This CDR3 region has 14 residues. In regard to this clone: What it recognizes is unknown.

Survey level was the resolution at which the v3.0 immunoSEQ assay ran. Sequencing used immunoSEQ multiplex PCR; TCRdb keeps in-frame clones, though not all of them. This sample carries under 30,000 clones, 95% of them seen once, and the ten largest clones take 2.5% to 3.5%. The source is a man aged 50-59 years with HIV. This sequence joins TRBV6-1 and TRBJ2-7; 7 bases are a match to TRBD2. The material sequenced was unsorted PBMCs, taken 5.3 years after starting antiretroviral therapy. The DNA of the CDR3 is TGTGCCAGCAGTGAAGTGGGGGGGAGCTACGAGCAGTACTTC. It translates to CASSEVGGSYEQYF.